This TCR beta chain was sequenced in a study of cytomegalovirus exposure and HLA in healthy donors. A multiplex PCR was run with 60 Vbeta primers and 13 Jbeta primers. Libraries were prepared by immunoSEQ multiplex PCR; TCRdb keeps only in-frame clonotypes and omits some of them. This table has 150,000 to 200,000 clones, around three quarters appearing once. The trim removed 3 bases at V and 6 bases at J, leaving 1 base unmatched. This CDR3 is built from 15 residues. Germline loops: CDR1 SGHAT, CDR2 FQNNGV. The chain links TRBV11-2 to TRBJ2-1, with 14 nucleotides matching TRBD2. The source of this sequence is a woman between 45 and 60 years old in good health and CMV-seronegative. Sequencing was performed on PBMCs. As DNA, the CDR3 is TGTGCCAGCAGCTTGGGACTAGCGGGGGTCAATGAGCAGTTCTTC. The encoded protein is CASSLGLAGVNEQFF. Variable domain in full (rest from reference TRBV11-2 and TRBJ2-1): EAGVAQSPRYKIIEKRQSVAFWCNPISGHATLYWYQQILGQGPKLLIQFQNNGVVDDSQLPKDRFSAERLKGVDSTLKIQPAKLEDSAVYLCASSLGLAGVNEQFFGPGTRLTVL.